Shown below are 15 T cell receptor beta chains from a single sample sequenced in a study of OX40 agonist ivuxolimab in advanced cancers. Sequencing was performed with immunoSEQ multiplex PCR; in TCRdb, only in-frame clones are kept and a portion is missing. The sample holds nearly 70,000 clones, under 90% seen once. Sequenced material: CD4+ or CD8+ T cells sorted from blood, taken in a trial of the OX40 agonist ivuxolimab. The receptors derive from an adult with an advanced solid tumor such as melanoma, head and neck, liver or kidney cancer.

The chain couples TRBV5-6 to TRBJ2-7; D ambiguous. The CDR3 has 15 residues. Germline loops: CDR1 SGHDT, CDR2 YYEEEE. V was trimmed by 1 base and J by 0 bases, leaving 11 bases between them. The DNA of the CDR3 is TGTGCCAGCAGCTTGAGATTCAGGAGCTCCTACGAGCAGTACTTC. It yields the protein CASSLRFRSSYEQYF.

The chain links TRBV28 to TRBJ2-7, with D possibly TRBD2 on 6 matching bases. The germline V and J ends were trimmed by 6 bases and 3 bases, with 12 bases remaining between them. This CDR3 has 13 amino acids. Germline CDR1 is MDHEN and CDR2 is SYDVKM. CDR3 nucleotides: TGTGCCAGCAGGCAGGGAGGACGCTACGAGCAGTACTTC. As protein: CASRQGGRYEQYF.

V is TRBV12-5 and J is TRBJ2-1, with D perhaps matching TRBD2 (6 bases). V lost 0 bases to trimming and J lost 1 base, with 22 bases between them. The CDR3 is 20 residues long. Germline loops: CDR1 LGHNT, CDR2 FRNRAP. The CDR3 DNA is TGTGCTAGTGGTTTGGTTCCTCGGTGGGGCGGGGCGATATCCTACAATGAGCAGTTCTTC. Protein sequence: CASGLVPRWGGAISYNEQFF. The full variable domain, rest sourced from reference TRBV12-5 and TRBJ2-1, is DARVTQTPRHKVTEMGQEVTMRCQPILGHNTVFWYRQTMMQGLELLAYFRNRAPLDDSGMPKDRFSAEMPDATLATLKIQPSEPRDSAVYFCASGLVPRWGGAISYNEQFFGPGTRLTVL.

The V call is TRBV7-2, the J call TRBJ2-5; D is perhaps TRBD1 or TRBD2 (5 bases each). This CDR3 is 15 amino acids long. Germline V gene data show CDR1 as SGHTA and CDR2 as FQGNSA. Trimming stripped 3 bases from V and 5 bases from J, with 16 bases between. The CDR3 spells CASSFHGWGLETQYF. The CDR3 nucleotides are TGTGCCAGCAGCTTCCATGGATGGGGGTTGGAGACCCAGTACTTC.

This clone was observed a single time. The chain carries TRBV4-1 and TRBJ2-1, with 11 bases identical to TRBD1. The ends lost 2 bases at V and 0 bases at J; junction bases unmatched: 6. The CDR3 consists of 18 residues. Germline CDR1 and CDR2: MGHRA and YSYEKL. CDR3 in DNA: TGCGCCAGCAGCCAAAAGGACAGGGGGCTGAGCTCCTACAATGAGCAGTTCTTC. Translated: CASSQKDRGLSSYNEQFF.

V and J are TRBV10-3 and TRBJ2-2; 8 bases line up with TRBD1. The CDR3 extends over 14 amino acids. V dropped 6 bases and J dropped 4; count of bases not matched to a gene: 4. CDR1 and CDR2 from the germline V gene are ENHRY and SYGVKD. CDR3 nucleotide sequence: TGTGCCATCAGGGGGGACAGGTTCACCGGGGAGCTGTTTTTT. This translates into CAIRGDRFTGELFF.

The chain combines TRBV9 with TRBJ1-3; D perhaps matches TRBD1 (5 bases). Looked up from germline, CDR1 is SGDLS and CDR2 is YYNGEE. The V end was cut by 0 bases, the J end by 1 base, with 11 bases between. This CDR3 is 16 amino acids long. The CDR3: CASSVVGSGSGNTIYF. The CDR3 nucleotides read TGTGCCAGCAGCGTAGTCGGTTCAGGGTCTGGAAACACCATATATTTT.

V is TRBV27 and J is TRBJ2-7, with 8 bases fitting TRBD1. The CDR3 loop spans 20 amino acids. From germline, CDR1 is MNHEY and CDR2 SMNVEV (reference sequence). V trimming: 5 bases; J trimming: 1 base; junction bases outside the gene matches: 22. CDR3 sequence: CASSLKVTGGISPFSYEQYF. In DNA form, the CDR3 reads TGTGCCAGCAGTCTAAAGGTCACAGGGGGAATCTCCCCTTTTTCCTACGAGCAGTACTTC.

This sequence joins TRBV5-4 and TRBJ2-5; possible D gene TRBD1, 5 bases. Looked up from germline, CDR1 is SGHNT and CDR2 is YYREEE (reference sequence). The V and J ends lost 1 base and 4 bases respectively, with 11 bases between them. The CDR3 totals 14 residues. This CDR3 reads CASSLWGTGETQYF. CDR3 nucleotide sequence: TGTGCCAGCAGCTTGTGGGGAACAGGAGAGACCCAGTACTTC.

The chain uses TRBV6-5 and TRBJ1-2, with TRBD1 as a possible D gene (6 bases). The CDR3 consists of 12 residues. V was trimmed by 6 bases and J by 8 bases, leaving 13 bases between them. Germline loops: CDR1 MNHEY, CDR2 SVGAGI. Here the CDR3 DNA reads TGTGCCAGCAGGTCCGGGACATCGGGCTACACCTTC. Protein sequence: CASRSGTSGYTF.

DNA of the CDR3: TGTGCCAGCTCACCACCGGACTCTTTAGGCGCTTTCTTT. This codes for CASSPPDSLGAFF. The J gene is TRBJ1-1, the V gene TRBV18; D is uncertain. Trimming cost V 0 bases and J 11 bases, with 13 bases left between them. CDR1 and CDR2 from the germline V gene are KGHSH and LQKENI. The CDR3 has 13 amino acids.

The chain has TRBV5-1 and TRBJ2-7; D is undetermined. CDR1 SGHRS and CDR2 YFSETQ come from the germline V gene. V was trimmed by 1 base and J by 3 bases, leaving 8 bases between them. CDR3 length equals 13 residues. The CDR3 DNA is TGCGCCAGCAGCTTGTTGATAAGCTACGAGCAGTACTTC. As protein: CASSLLISYEQYF.

The gene calls are TRBV6-6 and TRBJ1-3; D unresolved. CDR1 MNHNY and CDR2 SVGAGI come from the germline V gene (reference sequence). CDR3 size: 15 residues. Trimming stripped 2 bases from V and 4 bases from J, with 12 bases between. CDR3 bases: TGTGCCAGCAGTTACCTCGGACCGGGGGGAAACACCATATATTTT. Its protein is CASSYLGPGGNTIYF.

On this clone itself: Other DNA sequences in the same sample also yield this CDR3. V usage is TRBV7-9 and J usage is TRBJ2-1; TRBD2 matches 8 bases. Unmatched junction bases numbered 4, after V lost 2 bases and J lost 1 base. This CDR3 comprises 16 residues. Germline V gene data show CDR1 as SEHNR and CDR2 as FQNEAQ (reference sequence). The CDR3 coding sequence is TGTGCCAGCAGCTTATCGCTAGCGGGTTCCTACAATGAGCAGTTCTTC. Amino acids: CASSLSLAGSYNEQFF.

This chain joins TRBV5-5 and TRBJ2-5; tentatively, D is TRBD2 (6 bases). V lost 1 base and J 2 bases, leaving 15 bases between the germline ends. From germline, CDR1 is SGHKS and CDR2 YYEKEE (reference sequence). This CDR3 comprises 16 residues. The CDR3 loop is CASSLNRGSGQETQYF. CDR3 DNA: TGTGCCAGCAGCTTGAATCGGGGGAGCGGGCAAGAGACCCAGTACTTC. The whole variable domain, filled in from reference TRBV5-5 and TRBJ2-5, reads DAGVTQSPTHLIKTRGQQVTLRCSPISGHKSVSWYQQVLGQGPQFIFQYYEKEERGRGNFPDRFSARQFPNYSSELNVNALLLGDSALYLCASSLNRGSGQETQYFGPGTRLLVL.